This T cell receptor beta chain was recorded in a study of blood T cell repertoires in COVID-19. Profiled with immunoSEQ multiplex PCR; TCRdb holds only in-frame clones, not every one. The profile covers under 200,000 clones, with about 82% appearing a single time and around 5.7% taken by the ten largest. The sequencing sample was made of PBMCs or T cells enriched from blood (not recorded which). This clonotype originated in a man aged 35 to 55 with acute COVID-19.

This CDR3 reads CASSRGDRSNQPQHF. CDR3 coding DNA: TGTGCCAGCAGCCGAGGGGACAGATCAAATCAGCCCCAGCATTTT. The genes are TRBV7-9 and TRBJ1-5, with 7 positions matching TRBD1. The CDR3 loop spans 15 amino acids. The germline gives CDR1 SEHNR, CDR2 FQNEAQ (reference sequence). Losses at the gene ends were 5 bases for V and 4 bases for J; bases not matched to a gene: 8. Filled out from reference TRBV7-9 and TRBJ1-5, the complete variable domain reads DTGVSQNPRHKITKRGQNVTFRCDPISEHNRLYWYRQTLGQGPEFLTYFQNEAQLEKSRLLSDRFSAERPKGSFSTLEIQRTEQGDSAMYLCASSRGDRSNQPQHFGDGTRLSIL.